This T cell receptor (beta chain) originates from a study of graft-versus-host responses after intestinal transplantation (dated by TCRdb to the early 2020s). Notes on the research overall: Recipients received multivisceral, liver-intestinal, or isolated intestinal transplants. Anti-thymocyte globulin induction was given to all recipients, followed by maintenance tacrolimus and steroids for about 3 years. Bulk TCR-beta CDR3 sequencing was used to track graft-versus-host and host-versus-graft alloreactive T cell clones in the graft, circulation and bone marrow after intestinal transplantation. Alloreactive clones were identified by sequencing pre-transplant mixed lymphocyte reaction products and comparing them with unstimulated pre-transplant donor and recipient T cells. The cohort enrolled about two dozen intestinal transplant recipients including one retransplant, and a few patients lacking pretransplant specimens were excluded. A peak of at least 4% donor T cells among recipient peripheral blood mononuclear cells was the definition used for donor T cell macrochimerism. Samples from a few later patients were sequenced in-house on an Illumina MiSeq with MiXCR processing rather than by the commercial service.

Library construction relied on the immunoSEQ multiplex PCR assay. For most patients, high-throughput TCR-beta CDR3 sequencing of genomic DNA was performed by Adaptive Biotechnologies. The published analysis was carried out like this. Adaptive's ImmunoSEQ software supplied the TCR sequencing data for around 17 patients, while MiXCR and VDJtools were used to process three other patients. Because the origin of CDR3 nucleotide sequences shared between donor and recipient could not be assigned, those sequences were removed. To be classed as alloreactive, a clone needed at least 2-fold expansion over unstimulated cells and a minimum CFSE-low frequency of 0.002% (template counts) or 0.001% (read counts). Clones detected in sequenced pre-transplant spleen, lymph node, or MLR CFSE-low populations of the donor or recipient were defined as mappable. Cumulative frequency of alloreactive clones was calculated as a percentage of all sequences weighted by copy number. Drawn from immuneACCESS, this table holds only the in-frame rearrangements with V and J called that TCRdb kept. Clones are partly lost; checked studies trace under half to an unresolved V gene and leave the rest unexplained. Clonal size and the V and J genes are those of that table, whereas D and trimming came from the DNA. This sample lists about 97,000 clones; around 90% were detected once. About 16% of the sample rests with the top ten.

Blood samples were collected up to 4 times in the first month after transplant and then at least monthly when available. What the study reported, not specific to this receptor: In patients with donor T cell macrochimerism, the allografts had high GvH to HvG T cell clonal ratios. The conclusions were limited by the relatively low number and heterogeneity of the intestinal transplant patients. Early after transplant, declines in HvG clones were associated with peak levels of circulating GvH clones. GvH clones were detected in recipient bone marrow, and some of these GvH clones were observed earlier in ileal mucosa or blood, consistent with an intestinal mucosal origin.

To note about this clone: Its antigen is still unknown. Per-base qualities were not stored, and no clone one base away is much larger.

This clonotype originated in a human patient who received an intestinal transplant, so some T cells may come from the graft donor. The sample consisted of PBMCs, taken about 450 days after intestinal transplant.

The base sequence is TGTGCCAGCAACCCCTACACCTTC. Its translation is CASNPYTF. The chain is made from TRBV6-1 and TRBJ1-2, with the D gene not confidently named. Looking up the germline V gene yields CDR1 MNHNS and CDR2 SASEGT. Relative to germline, V is 7 bases shorter and J is 10 bases shorter, with 4 bases between their ends. Measured from the cysteine to the phenylalanine, the CDR3 is 8 residues long. Only the CDR3 DNA is retained, 24 bases long and in frame from the first base.